These 14 T cell receptor beta chains originate from one sample sequenced in a study of early T cells in non-severe SARS-CoV-2 infection. TCRdb re-analysed the 5' RACE reads in MiXCR, keeping a single row per CDR3 protein. The table records 90,000 to 130,000 distinct CDR3 sequences, 9% to 13% of them present only once. The sequencing sample was made of whole blood. These receptors came from an adult who was a healthcare worker with PCR-confirmed SARS-CoV-2 infection or an uninfected control (not recorded which).

This clonotype was seen a few times. This rearrangement joins TRBV6-5 to TRBJ2-7; possible D gene TRBD2, 5 bases. The CDR3 is 15 residues long. CDR1 MNHEY and CDR2 SVGAGI come from the germline V gene. With 6 bases removed from V and 0 bases from J, the gap between germline ends came to 15 bases. CDR3 residues: CASSVDSANSYEQYF. The DNA for the CDR3 is TGTGCCAGCAGCGTTGATAGCGCCAACTCCTACGAGCAGTACTTC.

This clonotype was seen ten or more times. V usage is TRBV7-2 and J usage is TRBJ2-7; D is possibly TRBD1 or TRBD2 (5 bases each). This CDR3 comprises 14 residues. The germline V and J ends were trimmed by 5 bases and 3 bases, with 14 bases remaining between them. Germline values: CDR1 SGHTA, CDR2 FQGNSA. Here the CDR3 DNA reads TGTGCCAGCAGCCACAGGAGCGGAATCTACGAGCAGTACTTC. Translated, it gives CASSHRSGIYEQYF.

This chain uses TRBV29-1 with TRBJ1-2; D may be TRBD1 (6 bases). The CDR3 runs 11 residues. The ends were cut back, 4 bases at V and 8 bases at J, with 11 bases in the middle. CDR1 SQVTM and CDR2 ANQGSEA come from the germline V gene. The DNA for the CDR3 is TGCAGCGTTGTAGTAGGGGGAGGCTACACCTTC. Translated, it gives CSVVVGGGYTF. Full variable domain (missing parts from reference TRBV29-1 and TRBJ1-2): SAVISQKPSRDICQRGTSLTIQCQVDSQVTMMFWYRQQPGQSLTLIATANQGSEATYESGFVIDKFPISRPNLTFSTLTVSNMSPEDSSIYLCSVVVGGGYTFGSGTRLTVV.

The rearrangement joins TRBV6-5 to TRBJ2-2; 11 bases are shared with TRBD2. CDR1 and CDR2 (germline): MNHEY, SVGAGI. The CDR3 contains 16 residues. V shed 8 bases and J 9 bases; nucleotides not matched to a gene: 14. The CDR3 loop reads CASRIAGGPEARELFF. In DNA, the CDR3 is TGTGCCAGCCGGATAGCGGGGGGGCCAGAGGCCAGGGAGCTGTTTTTT.

This clonotype has a handful of counts. The gene calls are TRBV12-5 and TRBJ1-5; the match to TRBD1 covers 9 bases. The length of the CDR3 is 15 residues. Per germline, CDR1 LGHNT and CDR2 FRNRAP. With 1 base clipped from V and 6 bases from J, the junction kept 4 bases outside the gene matches. In DNA form, the CDR3 reads TGTGCTAGTGGTTTGGCGGGGACAGGGAGTCAGCCCCAGCATTTT. Translated, it gives CASGLAGTGSQPQHF.

Comment on this clonotype: Given a much more abundant clone one base away, this may be a read error. The V call is TRBV2, the J call TRBJ2-3, with D maybe TRBD1 (6 bases). The germline V gene encodes CDR1 SNHLY and CDR2 FYNNEI. This CDR3 has 13 residues. V lost 7 bases, J lost 2 bases, and 10 bases lay in between. The CDR3 here is CASNGQLTDTQYF. The CDR3 nucleotides read TGTGCCAGCAATGGACAGCTCACAGATACGCAGTATTTT.

Only a few counts were recorded for this clonotype. J is TRBJ1-1 and V is TRBV4-1; 7 positions match TRBD1. This CDR3 has 14 residues. J gave up 1 base and V 6 bases, and 5 bases lay outside the gene matches. The germline CDR1 and CDR2 sequences are MGHRA and YSYEKL. CDR3 protein: CASSQTGANTEAFF. CDR3 bases: TGCGCCAGCAGTCAAACAGGGGCGAACACTGAAGCTTTCTTT.

The chain recombines TRBV25-1 with TRBJ1-4; 10 bases map to TRBD1. CDR3 length: 18 residues. V gave up 6 bases and J gave up 5 bases; unmatched junction bases: 15. CDR1 is MGHDK, CDR2 SYGVNS, per germline. The CDR3 region is CASSPRVGTGAPNEKLFF. As DNA, the CDR3 is TGTGCCAGCAGCCCCAGGGTCGGGACAGGGGCCCCAAATGAAAAACTGTTTTTT.

This CDR3 reads CAWSGRAGKSYEQYF. The CDR3 DNA reads as TGTGCCTGGAGTGGTAGGGCAGGGAAGTCCTACGAGCAGTACTTC. V is TRBV30 and J is TRBJ2-7, with D perhaps matching TRBD1 (5 bases). The CDR3 totals 15 residues. From germline, CDR1 is GTSNPN and CDR2 SVGIG (reference sequence). V dropped 1 base and J dropped 1 base, with 14 bases sitting between them.

Many counts were recorded for this clonotype. The chain carries TRBV3-1 and TRBJ2-7; the D is unclear. V was trimmed by 4 bases and J by 2 bases, leaving 12 bases between them. Germline V CDR1 and CDR2: LGHDT, YNNKEL (reference sequence). The CDR3 has 14 amino acids. CDR3 bases: TGTGCCAGCAGCCCCTCGGACGGACCCTACGAGCAGTACTTC. Protein product: CASSPSDGPYEQYF.

This clonotype was recorded at least ten times. V usage is TRBV19 and J usage is TRBJ2-3, with a weak D call TRBD1 (6 bases). Germline CDR1 LNHDA, CDR2 SQIVND (reference sequence). The CDR3 spans 12 residues. Deletions cut 5 bases from V and 8 bases from J, with 11 bases between. CDR3 coding DNA: TGTGCCAGTAGTCCCGGGACACCTACGCAGTATTTT. Its translation: CASSPGTPTQYF.

The sample holds many counts of this clonotype. J is TRBJ2-7 and V is TRBV10-3; 10 bases match TRBD2. CDR1 ENHRY and CDR2 SYGVKD come from the germline V gene. The CDR3 consists of 14 residues. With V trimmed by 3 bases and J by 3 bases, 2 bases remained unmatched. CDR3 in DNA: TGTGCCATCAGTGAACTAGCGGGATACTACGAGCAGTACTTC. It codes for CAISELAGYYEQYF.

This chain links TRBV20-1 with TRBJ2-5; 7 nucleotides line up with TRBD1. The germline V gene has CDR1 DFQATT and CDR2 SNEGSKA (reference sequence). J lost 4 bases, V lost 8 bases, and 4 bases had no gene match. The CDR3 is 11 residues long. In DNA, the CDR3 is TGCAGTCCCGACAGGGTAGAGACCCAGTACTTC. Translating it yields CSPDRVETQYF.

There are many counts of this clonotype. V is TRBV20-1 and J is TRBJ2-4; D is possibly TRBD2 (6 bases). The CDR3 has 13 residues. Germline CDR1 reads DFQATT; CDR2 reads SNEGSKA (reference sequence). Trimming left V 5 bases short and J 8 bases short, with 16 bases between. The CDR3 sequence is CSASTVGRYIQYF. The CDR3 DNA is TGCAGTGCTTCGACCGTCGGGAGATACATTCAGTACTTC.